This T cell receptor beta chain is from a study of OX40 agonist ivuxolimab in advanced cancers. Sequencing used immunoSEQ multiplex PCR; TCRdb keeps in-frame clones, though not all of them. The table lists tens of thousands of clones, around 80% of them singletons, with 4% to 6% in the top ten. The germline gives CDR1 SGHDN, CDR2 FVKESK. This CDR3 region has 13 residues. Trimming cost V 4 bases and J 7 bases, with 10 bases left between them. This rearrangement joins TRBV14 to TRBJ2-2, with D unresolved. The source was CD4+ or CD8+ T cells sorted from blood, collected in a trial of the OX40 agonist ivuxolimab. The receptor was isolated from an adult with an advanced solid tumor such as melanoma, head and neck, liver or kidney cancer. CDR3 sequence (DNA): TGTGCCAGCAGCCCCCGGTTGGTCGGGGAGCTGTTTTTT. It translates to CASSPRLVGELFF.